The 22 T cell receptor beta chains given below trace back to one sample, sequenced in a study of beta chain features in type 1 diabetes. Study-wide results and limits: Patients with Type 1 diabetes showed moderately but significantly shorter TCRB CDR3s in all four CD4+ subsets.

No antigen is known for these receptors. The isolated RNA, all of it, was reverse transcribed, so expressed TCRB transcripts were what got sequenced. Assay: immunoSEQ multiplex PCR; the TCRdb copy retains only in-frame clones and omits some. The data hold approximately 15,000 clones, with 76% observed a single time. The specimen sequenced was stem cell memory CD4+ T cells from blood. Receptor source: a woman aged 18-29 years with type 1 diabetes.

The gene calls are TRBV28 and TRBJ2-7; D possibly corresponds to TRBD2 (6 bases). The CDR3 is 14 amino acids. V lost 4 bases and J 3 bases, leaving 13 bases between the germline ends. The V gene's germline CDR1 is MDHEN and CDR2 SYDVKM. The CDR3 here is CASSSGTAHYEQYF. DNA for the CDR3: TGTGCCAGCAGTTCAGGGACTGCTCACTACGAGCAGTACTTC.

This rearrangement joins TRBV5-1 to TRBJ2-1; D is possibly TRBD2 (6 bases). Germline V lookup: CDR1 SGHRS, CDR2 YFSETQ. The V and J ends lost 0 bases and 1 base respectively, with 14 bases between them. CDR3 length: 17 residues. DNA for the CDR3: TGCGCCAGCAGCTTGGTAACGGCTAGCGCTTCCTACAATGAGCAGTTCTTC. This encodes CASSLVTASASYNEQFF.

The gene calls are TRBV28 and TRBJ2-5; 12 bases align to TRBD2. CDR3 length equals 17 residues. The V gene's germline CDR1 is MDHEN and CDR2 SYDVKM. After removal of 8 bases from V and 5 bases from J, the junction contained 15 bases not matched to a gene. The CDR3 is CASATLAGGPVEETQYF. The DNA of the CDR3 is TGTGCCAGCGCTACCCTAGCGGGAGGGCCTGTAGAGGAGACCCAGTACTTC. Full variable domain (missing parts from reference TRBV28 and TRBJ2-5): DVKVTQSSRYLVKRTGEKVFLECVQDMDHENMFWYRQDPGLGLRLIYFSYDVKMKEKGDIPEGYSVSREKKERFSLILESASTNQTSMYLCASATLAGGPVEETQYFGPGTRLLVL.

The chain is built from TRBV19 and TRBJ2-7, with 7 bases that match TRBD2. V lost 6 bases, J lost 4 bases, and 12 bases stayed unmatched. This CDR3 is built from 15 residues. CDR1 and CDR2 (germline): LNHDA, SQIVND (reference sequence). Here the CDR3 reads CASRRSGMSNYEQYF. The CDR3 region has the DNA TGTGCCAGTAGACGGAGCGGGATGTCTAATTACGAGCAGTACTTC.

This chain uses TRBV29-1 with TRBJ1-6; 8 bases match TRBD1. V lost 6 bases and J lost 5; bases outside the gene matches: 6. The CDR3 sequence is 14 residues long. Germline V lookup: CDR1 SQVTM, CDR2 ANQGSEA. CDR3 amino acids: CSVRGQGHNSPLHF. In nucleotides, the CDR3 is TGCAGCGTCCGCGGACAGGGACATAATTCACCCCTCCACTTT.

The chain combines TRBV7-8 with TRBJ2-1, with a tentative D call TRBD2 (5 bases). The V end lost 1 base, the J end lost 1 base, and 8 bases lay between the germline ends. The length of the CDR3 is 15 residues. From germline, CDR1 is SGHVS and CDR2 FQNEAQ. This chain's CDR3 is CASSLGLASYNEQFF. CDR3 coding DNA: TGTGCCAGCAGCTTAGGTCTAGCTTCCTACAATGAGCAGTTCTTC.

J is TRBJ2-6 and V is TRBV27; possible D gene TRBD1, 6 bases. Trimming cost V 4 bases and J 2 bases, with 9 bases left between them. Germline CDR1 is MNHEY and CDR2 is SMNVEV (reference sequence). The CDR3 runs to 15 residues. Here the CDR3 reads CASSSPGAGANVLTF. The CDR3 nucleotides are TGTGCCAGCAGTTCCCCAGGGGCTGGGGCCAACGTCCTGACTTTC.

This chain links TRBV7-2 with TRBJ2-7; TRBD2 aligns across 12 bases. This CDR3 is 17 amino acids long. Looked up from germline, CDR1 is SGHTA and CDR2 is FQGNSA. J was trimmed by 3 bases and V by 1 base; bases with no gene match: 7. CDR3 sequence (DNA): TGTGCCAGCAGCTTAGTTGGACTAGCGGGATCCTTCTACGAGCAGTACGTC. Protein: CASSLVGLAGSFYEQYV.

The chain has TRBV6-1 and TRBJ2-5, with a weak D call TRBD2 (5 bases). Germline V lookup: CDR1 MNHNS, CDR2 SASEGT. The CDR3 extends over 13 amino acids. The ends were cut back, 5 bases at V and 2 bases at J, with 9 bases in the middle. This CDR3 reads CASSPGIQETQYF. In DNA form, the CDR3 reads TGTGCCAGCAGTCCCGGGATTCAAGAGACCCAGTACTTC.

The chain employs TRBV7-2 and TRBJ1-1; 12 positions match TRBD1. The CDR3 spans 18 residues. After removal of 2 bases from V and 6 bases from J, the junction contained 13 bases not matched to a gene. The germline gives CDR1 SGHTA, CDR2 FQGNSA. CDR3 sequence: CASSLHLGQGASRPEAFF. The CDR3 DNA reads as TGTGCCAGCAGCTTACATTTGGGACAGGGGGCAAGCAGGCCTGAAGCTTTCTTT.

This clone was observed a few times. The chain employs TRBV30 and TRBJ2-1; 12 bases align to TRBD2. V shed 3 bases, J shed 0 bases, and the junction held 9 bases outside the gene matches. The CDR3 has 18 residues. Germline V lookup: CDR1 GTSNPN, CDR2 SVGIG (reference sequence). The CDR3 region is CAWRGGLAGTFSYNEQFF. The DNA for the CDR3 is TGTGCCTGGAGGGGGGGACTAGCGGGTACCTTCTCCTACAATGAGCAGTTCTTC.

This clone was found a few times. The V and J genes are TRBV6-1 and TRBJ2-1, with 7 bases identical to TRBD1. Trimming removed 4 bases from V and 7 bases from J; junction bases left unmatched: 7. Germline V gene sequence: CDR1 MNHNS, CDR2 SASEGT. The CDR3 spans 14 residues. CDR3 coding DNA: TGTGCCAGCAGTGGAGACAGGGCTGTTAATGAGCAGTTCTTC. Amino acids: CASSGDRAVNEQFF.

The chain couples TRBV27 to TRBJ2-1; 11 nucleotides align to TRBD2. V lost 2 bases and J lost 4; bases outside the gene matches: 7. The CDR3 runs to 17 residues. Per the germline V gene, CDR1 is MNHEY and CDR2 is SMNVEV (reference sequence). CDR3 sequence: CASSLASTSGTYNEQFF. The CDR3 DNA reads TGTGCCAGCAGTTTAGCCTCGACTAGCGGGACTTACAATGAGCAGTTCTTC.

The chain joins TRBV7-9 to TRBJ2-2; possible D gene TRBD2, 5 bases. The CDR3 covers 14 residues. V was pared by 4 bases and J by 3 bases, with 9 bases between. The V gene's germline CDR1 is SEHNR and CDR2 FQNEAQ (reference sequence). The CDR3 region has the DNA TGTGCCAGCAGCTATGGACTCTACACCGGGGAGCTGTTTTTT. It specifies CASSYGLYTGELFF.

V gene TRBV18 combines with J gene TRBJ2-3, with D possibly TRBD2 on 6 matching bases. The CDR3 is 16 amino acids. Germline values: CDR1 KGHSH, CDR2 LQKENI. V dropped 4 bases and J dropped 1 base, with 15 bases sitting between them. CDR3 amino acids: CASSLPRERRTDTQYF. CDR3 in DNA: TGTGCCAGCTCACTTCCTCGGGAGCGCCGCACAGATACGCAGTATTTT.

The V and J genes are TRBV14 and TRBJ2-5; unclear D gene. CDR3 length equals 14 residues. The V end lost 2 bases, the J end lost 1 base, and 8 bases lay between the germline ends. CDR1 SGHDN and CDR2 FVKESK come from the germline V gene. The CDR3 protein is CASSQFSSQETQYF. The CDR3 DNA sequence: TGTGCCAGCAGCCAATTTTCATCCCAAGAGACCCAGTACTTC.

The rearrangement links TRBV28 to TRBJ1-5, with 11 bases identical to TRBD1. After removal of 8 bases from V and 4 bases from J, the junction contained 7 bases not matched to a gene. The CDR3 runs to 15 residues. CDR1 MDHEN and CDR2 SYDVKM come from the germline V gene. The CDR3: CASLGQGAGNQPQHF. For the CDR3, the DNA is TGTGCCAGCTTAGGACAGGGGGCGGGTAATCAGCCCCAGCATTTT.

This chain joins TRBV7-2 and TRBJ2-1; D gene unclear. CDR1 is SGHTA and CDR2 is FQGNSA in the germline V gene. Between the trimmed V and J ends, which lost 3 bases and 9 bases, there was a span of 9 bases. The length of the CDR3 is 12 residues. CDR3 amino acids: CASSFRVGEQFF. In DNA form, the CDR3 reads TGTGCCAGCAGCTTCCGGGTCGGTGAGCAGTTCTTC.

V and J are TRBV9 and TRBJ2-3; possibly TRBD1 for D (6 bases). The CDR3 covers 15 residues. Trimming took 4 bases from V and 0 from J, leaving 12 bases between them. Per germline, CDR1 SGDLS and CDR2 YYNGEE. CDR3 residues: CASSPEGDSTDTQYF. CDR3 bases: TGTGCCAGCAGCCCCGAGGGGGATAGCACAGATACGCAGTATTTT.

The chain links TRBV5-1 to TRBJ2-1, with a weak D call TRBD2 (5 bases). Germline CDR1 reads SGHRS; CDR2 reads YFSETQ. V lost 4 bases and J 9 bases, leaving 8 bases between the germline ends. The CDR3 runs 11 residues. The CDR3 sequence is CASSLAGEQFF. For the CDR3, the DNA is TGCGCCAGCAGCCTAGCAGGTGAGCAGTTCTTC.

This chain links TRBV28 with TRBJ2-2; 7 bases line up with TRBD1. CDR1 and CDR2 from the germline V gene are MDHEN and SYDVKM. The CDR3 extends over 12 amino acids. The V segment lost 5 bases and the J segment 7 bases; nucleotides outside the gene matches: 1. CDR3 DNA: TGTGCCAGCAGTGCAGGGGGCGGGGAGCTGTTTTTT. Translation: CASSAGGGELFF.

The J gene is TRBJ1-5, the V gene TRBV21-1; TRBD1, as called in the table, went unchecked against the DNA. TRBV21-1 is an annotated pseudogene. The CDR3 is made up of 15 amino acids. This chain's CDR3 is CASSKGTGVNQPQHF. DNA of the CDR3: TGTGCCAGCAGCAAAGGGACAGGGGTTAATCAGCCCCAGCATTTT.